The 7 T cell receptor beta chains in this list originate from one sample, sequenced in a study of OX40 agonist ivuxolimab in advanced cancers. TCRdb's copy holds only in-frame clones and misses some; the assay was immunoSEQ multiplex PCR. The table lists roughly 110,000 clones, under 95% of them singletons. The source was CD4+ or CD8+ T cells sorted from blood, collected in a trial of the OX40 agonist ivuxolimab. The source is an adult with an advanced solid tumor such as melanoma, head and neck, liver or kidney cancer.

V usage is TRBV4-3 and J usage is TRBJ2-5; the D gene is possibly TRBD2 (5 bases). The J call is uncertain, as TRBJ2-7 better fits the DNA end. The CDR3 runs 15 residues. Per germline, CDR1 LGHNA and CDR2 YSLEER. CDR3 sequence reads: CASSQTGKGTYEQYF. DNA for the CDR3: TGCGCCAGCAGCCAAACGGGGAAAGGGACCTACGAGCAGTACTTC.

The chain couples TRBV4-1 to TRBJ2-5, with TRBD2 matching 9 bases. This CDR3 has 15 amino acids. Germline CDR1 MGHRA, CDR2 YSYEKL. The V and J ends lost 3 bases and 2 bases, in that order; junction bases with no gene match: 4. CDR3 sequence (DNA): TGCGCCAGCAGCCAGGGACTAGCACAACAAGAGACCCAGTACTTC. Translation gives CASSQGLAQQETQYF.

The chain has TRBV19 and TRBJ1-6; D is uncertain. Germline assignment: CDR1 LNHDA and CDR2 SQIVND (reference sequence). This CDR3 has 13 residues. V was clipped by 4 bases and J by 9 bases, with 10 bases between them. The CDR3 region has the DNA TGTGCCAGTAGTACGGACGGTAGTTCACCCCTCCACTTT. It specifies CASSTDGSSPLHF.

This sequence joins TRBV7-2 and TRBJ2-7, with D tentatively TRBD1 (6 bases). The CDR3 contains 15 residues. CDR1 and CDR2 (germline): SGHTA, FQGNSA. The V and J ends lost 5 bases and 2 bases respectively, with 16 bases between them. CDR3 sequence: CASSLKMGAPYEQYF. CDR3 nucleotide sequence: TGTGCCAGCAGCCTCAAAATGGGGGCCCCCTACGAGCAGTACTTC.

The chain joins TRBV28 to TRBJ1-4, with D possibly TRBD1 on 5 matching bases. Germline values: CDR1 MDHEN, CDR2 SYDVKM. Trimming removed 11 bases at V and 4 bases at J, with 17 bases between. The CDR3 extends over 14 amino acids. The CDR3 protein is CAARPRVYNEKLFF. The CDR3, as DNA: TGTGCCGCCCGCCCCAGGGTTTATAATGAAAAACTGTTTTTT.

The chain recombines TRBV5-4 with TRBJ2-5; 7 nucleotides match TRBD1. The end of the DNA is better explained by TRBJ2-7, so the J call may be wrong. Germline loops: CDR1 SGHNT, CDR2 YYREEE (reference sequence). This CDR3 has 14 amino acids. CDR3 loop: CASSFDRAPYEQYF. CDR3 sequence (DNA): TGTGCCAGCAGTTTTGACAGGGCCCCCTACGAGCAGTACTTC.

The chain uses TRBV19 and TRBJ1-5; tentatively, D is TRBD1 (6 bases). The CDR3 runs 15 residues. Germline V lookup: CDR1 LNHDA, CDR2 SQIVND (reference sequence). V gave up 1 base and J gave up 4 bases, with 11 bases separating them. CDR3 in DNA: TGTGCCAGTAGTATAGTGGCAGGGGCTAATCAGCCCCAGCATTTT. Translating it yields CASSIVAGANQPQHF.